One sample yielded the 29 T cell receptor beta chains listed below, sequenced in a study of blood T cell repertoires in COVID-19 (dated by TCRdb to 2018 to 2020). The method was the immunoSEQ multiplex PCR assay. TCRdb carries this immuneACCESS record with in-frame sequences only. Its versions omit some clonotypes, under half of them owing to an unresolved V gene in the studies checked, with the rest unexplained. The sample has approximately 140,000 clones on record, around 80% of them singletons. The top ten constitute over 10% of the sample. The sample consisted of peripheral blood. Receptors were obtained from a man aged 55 to 70 with active or convalescent COVID-19.

The chain carries TRBV2 and TRBJ1-1, with no clear D. Germline CDR1 and CDR2: SNHLY and FYNNEI. This CDR3 has 15 residues. V was trimmed by 4 bases and J by 2 bases, leaving 14 bases between them. Written as DNA, the CDR3 is TGTGCCAGCAGTGTCCAGCGGCTCCCAAACACTGAAGCTTTCTTT. This encodes CASSVQRLPNTEAFF.

This chain connects TRBV12-3 or TRBV12-4 to TRBJ2-7; TRBD2 is a possible D gene (5 bases). Trimming took off 3 bases at V and 5 bases at J, with 11 bases between the two ends. This CDR3 is built from 13 residues. The CDR3 sequence: CASSFRGGDEQYF. In DNA form, the CDR3 reads TGTGCCAGCAGTTTTCGGGGTGGGGACGAGCAGTACTTC.

The J gene is TRBJ1-2, the V gene TRBV27; D perhaps matches TRBD1 (5 bases). Germline V gene lookup returns CDR1 MNHEY and CDR2 SMNVEV (reference sequence). CDR3 size: 15 residues. Deletions cut 4 bases from V and 3 bases from J, with 15 bases between. CDR3 amino acids: CASSSAGSVDYGYTF. CDR3 DNA: TGTGCCAGCAGTTCAGCAGGGTCGGTGGACTATGGCTACACCTTC.

The chain is built from TRBV7-3 and TRBJ2-5; 8 positions agree with TRBD1. The CDR3 extends over 13 amino acids. Looked up from germline, CDR1 is SGHTA and CDR2 is FQGTGA. V lost 5 bases, J lost 4 bases, and 3 bases stayed unmatched. The CDR3 sequence: CASSIDRGETQYF. CDR3 nucleotide sequence: TGTGCCAGCAGCATCGACAGGGGAGAGACCCAGTACTTC.

This chain joins TRBV9 and TRBJ1-6, with TRBD1 matching over 7 bases. CDR3 length equals 13 residues. Germline CDR1 is SGDLS and CDR2 is YYNGEE. V lost 0 bases and J lost 10; bases outside the gene matches: 1. CDR3 DNA sequence: TGTGCCAGCAGCGTAGAGGGGGCCTCACCCCTCCACTTT. Amino acids: CASSVEGASPLHF.

This sequence joins TRBV11-3 and TRBJ2-3; maybe TRBD2 (7 bases). The CDR3 has 14 amino acids. Trimming cost V 8 bases and J 2 bases, with 14 bases left between them. Germline V lookup: CDR1 SGHNT, CDR2 YENEEA. The CDR3 region is CASGGGADTDTQYF. The CDR3 coding sequence is TGTGCCAGCGGAGGGGGGGCTGACACAGATACGCAGTATTTT.

The chain uses TRBV9 and TRBJ1-5; TRBD1 agrees at 7 bases. The V segment lost 2 bases and the J segment 9 bases; nucleotides outside the gene matches: 5. The germline V gene has CDR1 SGDLS and CDR2 YYNGEE. This CDR3 has 13 residues. The chain's CDR3 is CASSVNQGGPQHF. CDR3 DNA sequence: TGTGCCAGCAGCGTTAATCAGGGGGGGCCCCAGCATTTT. The full variable domain, completed using reference TRBV9 and TRBJ1-5, is DSGVTQTPKHLITATGQRVTLRCSPRSGDLSVYWYQQSLDQGLQFLIQYYNGEERAKGNILERFSAQQFPDLHSELNLSSLELGDSALYFCASSVNQGGPQHFGDGTRLSIL.

CDR3 in DNA: TGTGCCAGCGCCCCTCCCGGGAGCATCGAGCAGTTCTTC. It yields the protein CASAPPGSIEQFF. The rearrangement links TRBV9 to TRBJ2-1; TRBD2 might be the D (6 bases). The V end was cut by 7 bases, the J end by 10 bases, with 18 bases between. Germline V lookup: CDR1 SGDLS, CDR2 YYNGEE. There are 13 residues in the CDR3.

This CDR3 reads CASSLPGTGRNSPLHF. The CDR3 region has the DNA TGTGCCAGCAGCTTGCCGGGGACAGGGAGGAATTCACCCCTCCACTTT. The rearrangement uses TRBV5-6 and TRBJ1-6; 9 positions agree with TRBD1. Germline trimming cut 1 base from V and 7 bases from J; bases unmatched to any gene: 6. The CDR3 has 16 residues. In germline, CDR1 is SGHDT, CDR2 YYEEEE.

This clone was detected ten times or more. The chain recombines TRBV3-1 (or the pseudogene TRBV3-2) with TRBJ1-1; D call uncertain. The germline V gene has CDR1 LGHDT and CDR2 YNNKEL (reference sequence). CDR3 length: 14 amino acids. V lost 2 bases and J lost 1, with 8 bases in between. In DNA, the CDR3 is TGTGCCAGCAGCCAATCGACTGAGAACACTGAAGCTTTCTTT. Amino acids: CASSQSTENTEAFF.

V and J are TRBV7-9 and TRBJ2-3; D ambiguous. Trimming stripped 5 bases from V and 2 bases from J, with 8 bases between. The CDR3 contains 13 residues. Per germline, CDR1 SEHNR and CDR2 FQNEAQ (reference sequence). CDR3 nucleotide sequence: TGTGCCAGCAGCCCAGATATCACAGATACGCAGTATTTT. This encodes CASSPDITDTQYF.

The V gene is TRBV13, the J gene TRBJ1-2, with TRBD1 identical over 8 bases. Germline CDR1 and CDR2: PRHDT and FYEKMQ (reference sequence). The V segment lost 1 base and the J segment 6 bases; nucleotides outside the gene matches: 4. This CDR3 contains 14 residues. This CDR3 reads CASSLDRGVDGYTF. The CDR3 nucleotides are TGTGCCAGCAGCTTAGACAGGGGGGTAGATGGCTACACCTTC.

This clone showed up just a few times. The chain joins TRBV30 to TRBJ1-5; D might be TRBD1 (6 bases). V dropped 0 bases and J dropped 6 bases, with 9 bases sitting between them. This CDR3 has 13 residues. The germline V gene has CDR1 GTSNPN and CDR2 SVGIG (reference sequence). The CDR3 sequence: CAWSVQGIQPQHF. CDR3 DNA sequence: TGTGCCTGGAGTGTCCAGGGGATTCAGCCCCAGCATTTT.

In its sample, this clone was seen a few times. This rearrangement joins TRBV19 to TRBJ2-2; TRBD1 is a possible D gene (6 bases). The ends were cut back, 7 bases at V and 6 bases at J, with 9 bases in the middle. Germline CDR1 is LNHDA and CDR2 is SQIVND (reference sequence). The CDR3 extends over 12 amino acids. This CDR3 is CASTWGPGELFF. CDR3 sequence (DNA): TGTGCCAGTACCTGGGGGCCCGGGGAGCTGTTTTTT.

V and J are TRBV10-3 and TRBJ1-2, with TRBD1 as a possible D gene (5 bases). The CDR3 sequence is 14 residues long. Germline V gene sequence: CDR1 ENHRY, CDR2 SYGVKD. The V end lost 6 bases, the J end lost 8 bases, and 19 bases lay between the germline ends. CDR3 in amino acids: CAISGPPDKGGYTF. CDR3 coding DNA: TGTGCCATCAGCGGACCCCCCGACAAGGGGGGCTACACCTTC.

V is TRBV21-1 and J is TRBJ1-3; the table's D call of TRBD1 was not tested on the DNA. TRBV21-1 represents a pseudogene. The CDR3 has 18 residues. The CDR3 reads CASSKAFRETSSGNTIYF. In DNA form, the CDR3 reads TGTGCCAGCAGCAAAGCTTTCAGAGAGACAAGCTCTGGAAACACCATATATTTT.

This clone showed up many times. The chain joins TRBV12-3 or TRBV12-4 to TRBJ2-4, with TRBD2 matching 7 bases. With 7 bases clipped from V and 9 bases from J, the junction kept 9 bases outside the gene matches. The CDR3 covers 13 residues. The CDR3 bases are TGTGCCAGCACTCCCGGACTAGTAGGCATTCAGTACTTC. Its translation: CASTPGLVGIQYF.

The genes are TRBV19 and TRBJ2-6, with no clear D. Trimming shortened V by 0 bases and J by 2 bases, and 14 bases separated the two germline ends. Per the germline V gene, CDR1 is LNHDA and CDR2 is SQIVND (reference sequence). The CDR3 totals 18 residues. The CDR3 coding sequence is TGTGCCAGTAGTATAGACAACAGTGTCTGGGCTGGGGCCAACGTCCTGACTTTC. Its protein product is CASSIDNSVWAGANVLTF.

The V call is TRBV5-8, the J call TRBJ1-1; 7 bases are a match to TRBD1. Unmatched junction bases numbered 6, after V lost 1 base and J lost 6 bases. Germline CDR1 is SGHTS and CDR2 is YDEGEE. The CDR3 length is 14 residues. CDR3 amino acids: CASSLRGGSAEAFF. The CDR3 DNA reads as TGTGCCAGCAGCTTGAGAGGGGGCAGTGCTGAAGCTTTCTTT.

V gene TRBV9 combines with J gene TRBJ1-6; maybe TRBD1 (5 bases). This CDR3 contains 16 residues. Trimming pared 0 bases from V and 8 bases from J, leaving 15 bases between. CDR1 SGDLS and CDR2 YYNGEE come from the germline V gene. CDR3 nucleotides: TGTGCCAGCAGCGTAGGGTCAGGGTATTTAGATTCACCCCTCCACTTT. It yields the protein CASSVGSGYLDSPLHF.

V gene TRBV6-1 combines with J gene TRBJ2-1, with D possibly matching TRBD1 (5 bases). The CDR3 contains 14 residues. Looked up from germline, CDR1 is MNHNS and CDR2 is SASEGT. Trimming took 3 bases from V and 8 from J, leaving 14 bases between them. The CDR3: CASSEVQGLDEQFF. The CDR3 DNA reads TGTGCCAGCAGTGAGGTCCAGGGTTTGGATGAGCAGTTCTTC.

CDR3 amino acids: CATSKAIAGKGEQYF. The CDR3 coding sequence is TGTGCCACCAGCAAAGCTATAGCGGGAAAGGGGGAGCAGTACTTC. The chain couples TRBV15 to TRBJ2-7; 8 bases are shared with TRBD2. The V segment lost 4 bases and the J segment 7 bases; nucleotides outside the gene matches: 12. Germline values: CDR1 LNHNV, CDR2 YYDKDF (reference sequence). CDR3 length equals 15 residues.

This clone came up once. This rearrangement joins TRBV13 to TRBJ2-3; 8 positions match TRBD2. Germline-derived CDR1 and CDR2 are PRHDT and FYEKMQ (reference sequence). The CDR3 contains 16 residues. The V segment lost 3 bases and the J segment 0 bases; nucleotides outside the gene matches: 5. In DNA, the CDR3 is TGTGCCAGCAGCTTGGCTAGCGGGTTAAGCACAGATACGCAGTATTTT. Amino acid sequence: CASSLASGLSTDTQYF. The entire variable domain, with the rest obtained from reference TRBV13 and TRBJ2-3, is as follows: AAGVIQSPRHLIKEKRETATLKCYPIPRHDTVYWYQQGPGQDPQFLISFYEKMQSDKGSIPDRFSAQQFSDYHSELNMSSLELGDSALYFCASSLASGLSTDTQYFGPGTRLTVL.

The chain couples TRBV6-5 to TRBJ2-3; weak D call: TRBD2 (6 bases). The germline V gene has CDR1 MNHEY and CDR2 SVGAGI. The V end lost 10 bases, the J end lost 4 bases, and 21 bases lay between the germline ends. The length of the CDR3 is 15 residues. The CDR3 nucleotides are TGTGCCACCTCAAAGAGGGCGGAGGGGTCAGATACGCAGTATTTT. This translates into CATSKRAEGSDTQYF.

This chain uses TRBV28 with TRBJ2-3; 9 bases fit TRBD2. The CDR3 is 17 residues long. The V segment lost 6 bases and the J segment 0 bases; nucleotides outside the gene matches: 10. Germline loops: CDR1 MDHEN, CDR2 SYDVKM. The CDR3 coding sequence is TGTGCCAGCAGCCTGGGGCCGACTAGCGGAAGCACAGATACGCAGTATTTT. Its protein is CASSLGPTSGSTDTQYF. The variable domain in full, with the rest retrieved from reference TRBV28 and TRBJ2-3, is DVKVTQSSRYLVKRTGEKVFLECVQDMDHENMFWYRQDPGLGLRLIYFSYDVKMKEKGDIPEGYSVSREKKERFSLILESASTNQTSMYLCASSLGPTSGSTDTQYFGPGTRLTVL.

The chain combines TRBV7-2 with TRBJ2-3; 8 bases are shared with TRBD2. This CDR3 contains 14 residues. Germline V gives CDR1 SGHTA, CDR2 FQGNSA. The J segment lost 4 bases and the V segment lost 5 bases, leaving 5 bases of the junction unmatched. The chain's CDR3 is CASSQSGSPDTQYF. CDR3 coding DNA: TGTGCCAGCAGCCAAAGCGGGAGTCCAGATACGCAGTATTTT. Full variable domain (outside the CDR3, taken from reference TRBV7-2 and TRBJ2-3): GAGVSQSPSNKVTEKGKDVELRCDPISGHTALYWYRQSLGQGLEFLIYFQGNSAPDKSGLPSDRFSAERTGGSVSTLTIQRTQQEDSAVYLCASSQSGSPDTQYFGPGTRLTVL.

DNA of the CDR3: TGTGCCAGCAACAGGGGGTCGGAGGGCACGCAGTATTTT. Translating gives CASNRGSEGTQYF. The rearrangement links TRBV25-1 to TRBJ2-3; TRBD1 matches 8 bases. Trimming took 7 bases from V and 9 from J; bases not matched to a gene: 9. The CDR3 length is 13 residues. CDR1 MGHDK and CDR2 SYGVNS come from the germline V gene.

This clone was observed a handful of times. The genes are TRBV19 and TRBJ1-2; D not certain. Germline V gene lookup returns CDR1 LNHDA and CDR2 SQIVND (reference sequence). The CDR3 has 15 residues. Trimming removed 3 bases at V and 2 bases at J, with 13 bases between. The CDR3 is CASSILSARNYGYTF. The CDR3 DNA reads as TGTGCCAGTAGTATTTTGTCCGCCAGAAACTATGGCTACACCTTC.

The genes are TRBV4-1 and TRBJ1-1, with D unclear. Germline V gene sequence: CDR1 MGHRA, CDR2 YSYEKL. V was pared by 2 bases and J by 4 bases, with 14 bases between. The CDR3 covers 15 residues. The CDR3 here is CASSQHGNAGTEAFF. The CDR3 bases are TGCGCCAGCAGCCAACACGGGAACGCGGGCACTGAAGCTTTCTTT.